This T cell receptor beta chain was retrieved from a study of memory CD4+ T cells and cytomegalovirus serostatus. From germline, CDR1 is SGHTA and CDR2 FQGNSA. The length of the CDR3 is 14 residues. The germline V and J ends were trimmed by 0 bases and 8 bases, with 13 bases remaining between them. Generated by immunoSEQ multiplex PCR, the TCRdb table keeps only in-frame clones and is missing some. The sample records some 47,000 clones, roughly three quarters being singletons. Note on this clone: Its antigen is unidentified.

The sort gate was single viable CD3+CD4+CD8-CD45RO+ cells for memory CD4+ T cells. Findings and limits, study-wide: Of 150 to 200 reported CMV TCRbeta sequences, 55 to 80 were found in memory CD4+ repertoires.

The sample consisted of memory CD4+ T cells from blood. The TCR originated in an adult in good health and CMV-seronegative. The chain couples TRBV7-2 to TRBJ1-2; D perhaps matches TRBD1 (5 bases). The CDR3 loop reads CASSLAGGFQGYTF. As DNA, the CDR3 is TGTGCCAGCAGCTTAGCGGGGGGTTTCCAGGGCTACACCTTC. Together with reference TRBV7-2 and TRBJ1-2, the CDR3 gives the full variable domain: GAGVSQSPSNKVTEKGKDVELRCDPISGHTALYWYRQSLGQGLEFLIYFQGNSAPDKSGLPSDRFSAERTGGSVSTLTIQRTQQEDSAVYLCASSLAGGFQGYTFGSGTRLTVV.